A single sample is the source of the 2 T cell receptor beta chains below, sequenced in a study of T cell responses to AZD1222 COVID-19 vaccine. Sequencing was performed with immunoSEQ multiplex PCR; in TCRdb, only in-frame clones are kept and a portion is missing. This table holds 95,000 to 100,000 clones, 90% found once. Sample: peripheral blood, taken on day 0 of AZD1222 vaccination. All receptors come from an adult in good health.

The chain uses TRBV10-3 and TRBJ1-6; 7 positions agree with TRBD1. V lost 5 bases to trimming and J lost 4 bases; unmatched junction nucleotides: 17. In germline, CDR1 is ENHRY, CDR2 SYGVKD. The CDR3 runs 19 residues. CDR3 nucleotides: TGTGCCATCAGTCCCAGGGGGGCGCAGGGGGGAGGATATAATTCACCCCTCCACTTT. This encodes CAISPRGAQGGGYNSPLHF.

The chain combines TRBV28 with TRBJ2-2; a possible D gene is TRBD1 (5 bases). Trimming left V 5 bases short and J 5 bases short, with 9 bases between. This CDR3 is built from 13 residues. Germline V gene lookup returns CDR1 MDHEN and CDR2 SYDVKM. CDR3: CASSDSGTGELFF. The DNA for the CDR3 is TGTGCCAGCAGTGACTCAGGGACCGGGGAGCTGTTTTTT.